Listed below are T cell receptor beta chains from one sample, sequenced in a study of regulatory T cells in long-lasting Graves disease. TCRdb analysed the multiplex PCR reads with MiXCR anew, one entry per CDR3 protein. The sample carries some 370,000 distinct CDR3 sequences, approximately 25% recorded once. The material sequenced was peripheral blood mononuclear cells (PBMCs), taken when the disease was refractory, from a patient treated with antithyroid drugs. The receptors shown here come from a woman aged 35 to 49 with Graves disease. CDR3s include the opening cysteine and the closing phenylalanine or tryptophan. A D gene is named only where the DNA matches it firmly. The size entry is marked missing in some rows and otherwise reads once, few, many or a size class.

J gene: TRBJ1-2
clone size: few
D gene: TRBD1
CDR3 length: 17
V gene: TRBV7-8
CDR3 protein: CASSLEGQVTANYGYTF
CDR3 DNA: TGTGCCAGCAGCTTAGAGGGACAGGTTACAGCTAACTATGGCTACACCTTC

J gene: TRBJ2-7
clone size: many
D gene: TRBD2
CDR3 length: 16
V gene: TRBV28
CDR3 protein: CASTIGPSGSSYEQYF
CDR3 DNA: TGTGCCAGCACCATAGGGCCTAGCGGTAGCTCCTACGAGCAGTACTTC

J gene: TRBJ2-7
clone size: .
D gene: .
CDR3 length: 16
V gene: TRBV6-2/TRBV6-3
CDR3 protein: CASSEAFTGRSYEQYF
CDR3 DNA: TGTGCCAGCAGTGAAGCTTTCACGGGACGCTCCTACGAGCAGTACTTC

J gene: TRBJ2-2
clone size: many
D gene: .
CDR3 length: 14
V gene: TRBV27
CDR3 protein: CASGRDRFTGELFF
CDR3 DNA: TGTGCCAGCGGGCGAGACAGATTCACCGGGGAGCTGTTTTTT

J gene: TRBJ1-1
clone size: many
D gene: TRBD1
CDR3 length: 13
V gene: TRBV28
CDR3 protein: CASVHRGGTEAFF
CDR3 DNA: TGTGCCAGCGTACACAGGGGAGGCACTGAAGCTTTCTTT

J gene: TRBJ2-5
clone size: .
D gene: .
CDR3 length: 13
V gene: TRBV20-1
CDR3 protein: CSARDRGKETQCF
CDR3 DNA: TGCAGTGCTAGAGACAGGGGCAAAGAGACCCAGTGCTTC

J gene: TRBJ1-1
clone size: .
D gene: .
CDR3 length: 16
V gene: TRBV9
CDR3 protein: CASSVGVDGVFTEAFF
CDR3 DNA: TGTGCCAGCAGCGTAGGGGTCGACGGGGTTTTCACTGAAGCTTTCTTT

J gene: TRBJ2-7
clone size: .
D gene: .
CDR3 length: 13
V gene: TRBV5-1
CDR3 protein: CASSAEGPYEQYF
CDR3 DNA: TGCGCCAGCAGCGCCGAGGGGCCCTACGAGCAGTACTTC

J gene: TRBJ2-7
clone size: many
D gene: TRBD2
CDR3 length: 14
V gene: TRBV12-3/TRBV12-4
CDR3 protein: CASRPRGTSAEQYF
CDR3 DNA: TGTGCCAGCAGGCCGAGAGGGACTAGTGCCGAGCAGTACTTC

J gene: TRBJ2-3
clone size: .
D gene: TRBD1
CDR3 length: 13
V gene: TRBV10-2
CDR3 protein: CASSHPGQILQYF
CDR3 DNA: TGCGCCAGCAGTCACCCGGGACAGATTCTTCAGTATTTT

J gene: TRBJ1-1
clone size: many
D gene: .
CDR3 length: 13
V gene: TRBV11-1
CDR3 protein: CASSLAGPPGAFF
CDR3 DNA: TGTGCCAGCAGCTTAGCGGGCCCTCCTGGGGCTTTCTTT

J gene: TRBJ2-7
clone size: few
D gene: TRBD2
CDR3 length: 15
V gene: TRBV20-1
CDR3 protein: CSTITRTSASYEQYF
CDR3 DNA: TGCAGTACCATCACTCGGACTAGCGCCTCCTACGAGCAGTACTTC

J gene: TRBJ1-4
clone size: few
D gene: .
CDR3 length: 11
V gene: TRBV6-1
CDR3 protein: CATSPSEKLFF
CDR3 DNA: TGTGCCACCTCCCCATCTGAAAAACTGTTTTTT

J gene: TRBJ1-5
clone size: many
D gene: .
CDR3 length: 13
V gene: TRBV20-1
CDR3 protein: CSAIGGRGQPQHF
CDR3 DNA: TGCAGTGCTATTGGAGGCCGGGGACAGCCCCAGCATTTT

J gene: TRBJ1-5
clone size: .
D gene: TRBD1
CDR3 length: 16
V gene: TRBV20-1
CDR3 protein: CSANPRGRGWGQPQHF
CDR3 DNA: TGCAGTGCTAATCCCCGGGGCAGGGGGTGGGGTCAGCCCCAGCATTTT

J gene: TRBJ2-5
clone size: .
D gene: TRBD1
CDR3 length: 14
V gene: TRBV3-1
CDR3 protein: CASSHLQGTKTQYF
CDR3 DNA: TGTGCCAGCAGCCACCTACAGGGGACGAAGACCCAGTACTTC

J gene: TRBJ2-5
clone size: .
D gene: .
CDR3 length: 14
V gene: TRBV14
CDR3 protein: CASSTRDIEETQYF
CDR3 DNA: TGTGCCAGCAGCACCCGGGACATAGAAGAGACCCAGTACTTC

J gene: TRBJ1-2
clone size: many
D gene: .
CDR3 length: 15
V gene: TRBV2
CDR3 protein: CASSDRGGRTYGYTF
CDR3 DNA: TGTGCCAGCAGTGATCGGGGGGGGCGCACCTATGGCTACACCTTC

J gene: TRBJ2-1
clone size: .
D gene: TRBD1
CDR3 length: 15
V gene: TRBV28
CDR3 protein: CATTPHRGTYNEQFF
CDR3 DNA: TGTGCCACCACTCCCCACAGGGGGACCTACAATGAGCAGTTCTTC

J gene: TRBJ1-1
clone size: many
D gene: .
CDR3 length: 13
V gene: TRBV12-3/TRBV12-4
CDR3 protein: CASSLAGSGEAFF
CDR3 DNA: TGTGCCAGCAGTTTAGCGGGGTCGGGTGAAGCTTTCTTT

J gene: TRBJ2-3
clone size: .
D gene: .
CDR3 length: 15
V gene: TRBV3-1
CDR3 protein: CASSQVRTSTDTQYF
CDR3 DNA: TGTGCCAGCAGCCAAGTGCGGACTAGCACAGATACGCAGTATTTT

J gene: TRBJ2-1
clone size: .
D gene: TRBD2
CDR3 length: 16
V gene: TRBV6-8
CDR3 protein: CASRRSLAGSYNEQFF
CDR3 DNA: TGTGCCAGCAGGCGGTCACTAGCGGGATCCTACAATGAGCAGTTCTTC

J gene: TRBJ1-1
clone size: few
D gene: .
CDR3 length: 13
V gene: TRBV5-5
CDR3 protein: CASSFGGGAEAFF
CDR3 DNA: TGTGCCAGCAGCTTCGGTGGGGGTGCTGAAGCTTTCTTT

J gene: TRBJ2-7
clone size: few
D gene: TRBD2
CDR3 length: 18
V gene: TRBV12-3/TRBV12-4
CDR3 protein: CASSSARGLAVSSYEQYF
CDR3 DNA: TGTGCCAGCAGCTCGGCCCGAGGACTAGCGGTTAGCTCCTACGAGCAGTACTTC

J gene: TRBJ2-7
clone size: many
D gene: .
CDR3 length: 12
V gene: TRBV6-2/TRBV6-3
CDR3 protein: CASSYRAHEQYF
CDR3 DNA: TGTGCCAGCAGTTACAGGGCCCACGAGCAGTACTTC

J gene: TRBJ1-1
clone size: .
D gene: TRBD1
CDR3 length: 13
V gene: TRBV20-1
CDR3 protein: CSARGQAEFGSFF
CDR3 DNA: TGCAGTGCCAGAGGACAGGCTGAGTTCGGGTCTTTCTTT

J gene: TRBJ1-1
clone size: few
D gene: .
CDR3 length: 11
V gene: TRBV2
CDR3 protein: CASSRVWGAFF
CDR3 DNA: TGTGCCAGCAGCCGAGTCTGGGGGGCTTTCTTT

J gene: TRBJ2-1
clone size: many
D gene: .
CDR3 length: 14
V gene: TRBV29-1
CDR3 protein: CSVDKSVSYNEQFF
CDR3 DNA: TGCAGCGTTGATAAGAGCGTCTCCTACAATGAGCAGTTCTTC

J gene: TRBJ2-7
clone size: .
D gene: TRBD2
CDR3 length: 15
V gene: TRBV10-3
CDR3 protein: CAISPGREGPYEQYF
CDR3 DNA: TGTGCCATCAGCCCTGGGCGGGAGGGCCCCTACGAGCAGTACTTC